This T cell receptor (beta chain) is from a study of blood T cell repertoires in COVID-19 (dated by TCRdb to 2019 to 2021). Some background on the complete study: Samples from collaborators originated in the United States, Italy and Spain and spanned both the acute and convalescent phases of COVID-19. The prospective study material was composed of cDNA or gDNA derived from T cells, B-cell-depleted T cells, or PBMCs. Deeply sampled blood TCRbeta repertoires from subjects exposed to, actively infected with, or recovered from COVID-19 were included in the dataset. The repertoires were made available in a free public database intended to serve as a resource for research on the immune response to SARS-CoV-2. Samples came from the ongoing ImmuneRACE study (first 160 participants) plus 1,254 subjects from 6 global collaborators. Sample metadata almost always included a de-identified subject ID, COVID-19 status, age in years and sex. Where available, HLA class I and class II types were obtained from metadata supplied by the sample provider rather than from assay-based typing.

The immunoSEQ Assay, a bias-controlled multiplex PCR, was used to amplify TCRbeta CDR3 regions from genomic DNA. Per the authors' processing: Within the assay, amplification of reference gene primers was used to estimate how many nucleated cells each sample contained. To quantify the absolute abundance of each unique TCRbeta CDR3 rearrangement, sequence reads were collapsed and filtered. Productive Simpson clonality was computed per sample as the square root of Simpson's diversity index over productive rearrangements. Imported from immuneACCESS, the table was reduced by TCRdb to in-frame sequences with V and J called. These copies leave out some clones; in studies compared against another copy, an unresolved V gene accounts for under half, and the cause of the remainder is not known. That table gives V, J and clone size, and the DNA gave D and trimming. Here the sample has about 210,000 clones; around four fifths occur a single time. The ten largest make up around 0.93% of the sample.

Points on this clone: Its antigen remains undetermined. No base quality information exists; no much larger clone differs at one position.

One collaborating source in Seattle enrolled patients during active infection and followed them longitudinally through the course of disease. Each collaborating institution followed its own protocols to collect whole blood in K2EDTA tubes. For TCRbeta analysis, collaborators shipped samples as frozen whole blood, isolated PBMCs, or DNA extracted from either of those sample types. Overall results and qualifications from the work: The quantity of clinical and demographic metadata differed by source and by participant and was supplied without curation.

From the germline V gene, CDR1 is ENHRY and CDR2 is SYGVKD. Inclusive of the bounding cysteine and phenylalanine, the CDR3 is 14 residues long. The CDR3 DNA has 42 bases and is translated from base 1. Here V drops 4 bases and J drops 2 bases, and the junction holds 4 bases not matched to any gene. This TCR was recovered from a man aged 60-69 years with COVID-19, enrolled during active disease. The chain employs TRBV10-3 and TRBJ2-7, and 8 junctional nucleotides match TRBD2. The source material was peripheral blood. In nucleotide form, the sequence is TGTGCCATCAGTGGGGGGACTAGTCCCTACGAGCAGTACTTC. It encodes CAISGGTSPYEQYF.